The source of this T cell receptor beta chain is a study of OX40 agonist ivuxolimab in advanced cancers. Study results and caveats: Dose levels from 0.1 to 3.0 mg/kg saw CD4+ and CD8+ blood T cells expand clonally by week 6. Compared with CD4+, CD8+ T cells on average had more expanded clones.

Some clones are missing from TCRdb's copy, which holds only in-frame ones; the method was immunoSEQ multiplex PCR. The data hold more than 60,000 clones, with 85% to 95% observed a single time. Blood sampling took place at baseline, cycle 4 day 1, and cycle 7 day 1. CDR3 size: 16 residues. Germline CDR1 is MNHNS and CDR2 is SASEGT. V lost 2 bases and J 1 base, leaving 15 bases between the germline ends. Of note for this clone: What it binds is not known.

The genes are TRBV6-1 and TRBJ2-7; D unresolved. The receptor's source is an adult with an advanced solid tumor such as melanoma, head and neck, liver or kidney cancer. Specimen: CD4+ or CD8+ T cells sorted from blood, collected in a trial of the OX40 agonist ivuxolimab. The CDR3 sequence is CASSESSVIFSYEQYF. CDR3 in DNA: TGTGCCAGCAGTGAAAGCTCGGTGATTTTTTCCTACGAGCAGTACTTC.